This T cell receptor (beta chain) was identified during a study of T cell repertoires in cytomegalovirus infection. Study-wide background: It was the public TCR beta signatures that indicated both CMV infection and matching HLA type.

Study-wide findings and caveats: Pooled public TCR beta family frequency picked out CMV carriers with the relevant HLA. CMV-specific TCR beta clonotypes restricted by HLA-C dominated the ex vivo response.

Trimming left V 2 bases short and J 4 bases short, with 8 bases between. Germline loops: CDR1 MDHEN, CDR2 SYDVKM. The CDR3 has 13 residues. This clonotype was detected a few times. What it binds is unknown. Each CDR3 protein gets one entry after TCRdb re-called the reads with MiXCR. The repertoire holds more than 65,000 distinct CDR3 sequences, with about half as singletons. The clonotype was recovered from a human donor in good health (CMV status not recorded). Some clones in this sample may be carry-over from other donors' samples. The specimen comprised CD8+ T cells from cultured PBMCs, sampled from culture after CMV antigen stimulation. The rearrangement links TRBV28 to TRBJ1-1, with a weak D call TRBD1 (5 bases). CDR3 in DNA: TGTGCCAGCAGTTTAATGGGGGGCACTGAAGCTTTCTTT. Amino acid sequence: CASSLMGGTEAFF.